This T cell receptor beta chain is drawn from a study of radiotherapy plus CTLA-4 blockade in lung cancer. The study's findings and limits: Peripheral blood showed expansion of tumor-derived TCR clones after radiotherapy and ipilimumab. Increased serum interferon-beta after radiation also reportedly predicted response strongly.

V was cut by 3 bases and J by 6 bases, with 11 bases left in between. The CDR3 spans 14 residues. CDR1 and CDR2 from the germline V gene are ENHRY and SYGVKD. A note on this clone: Its antigen is currently unknown.

Here immunoSEQ multiplex PCR was the method, and the copy in TCRdb shows in-frame clones only, minus some. The table has about 120,000 clones, 80% to 90% seen once. This clonotype originated in a human donor with non-small cell lung cancer that progressed on radiotherapy plus ipilimumab. The genes are TRBV10-3 and TRBJ2-2; D uncertain. The specimen comprised peripheral blood, sampled from a patient treated with radiotherapy plus ipilimumab. The CDR3, as DNA: TGTGCCATCAGTGAAGTCAGACAAGCCGGGGAGCTGTTTTTT. Residues: CAISEVRQAGELFF.